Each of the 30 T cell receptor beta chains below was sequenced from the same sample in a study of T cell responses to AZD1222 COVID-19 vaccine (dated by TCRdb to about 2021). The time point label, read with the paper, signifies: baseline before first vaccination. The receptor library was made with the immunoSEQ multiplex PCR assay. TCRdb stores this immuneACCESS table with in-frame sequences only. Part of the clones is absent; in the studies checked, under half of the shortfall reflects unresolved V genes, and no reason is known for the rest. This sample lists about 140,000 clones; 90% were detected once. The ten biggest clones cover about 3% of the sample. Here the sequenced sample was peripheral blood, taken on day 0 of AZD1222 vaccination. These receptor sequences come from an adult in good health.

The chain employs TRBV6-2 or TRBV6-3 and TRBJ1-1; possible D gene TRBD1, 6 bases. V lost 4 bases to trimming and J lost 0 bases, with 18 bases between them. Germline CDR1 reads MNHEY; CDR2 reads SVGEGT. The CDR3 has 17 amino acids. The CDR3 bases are TGTGCCAGCAGTTTTGGGCTCAGGACAGCCCTGAACACTGAAGCTTTCTTT. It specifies CASSFGLRTALNTEAFF.

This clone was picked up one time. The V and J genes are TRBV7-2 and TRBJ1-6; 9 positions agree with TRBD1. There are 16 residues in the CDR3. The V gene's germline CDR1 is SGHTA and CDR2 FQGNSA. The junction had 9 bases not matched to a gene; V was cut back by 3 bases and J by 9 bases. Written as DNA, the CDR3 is TGTGCCAGCAGCTTCCTCGGGACAGGGAATCCTTCACCCCTCCACTTT. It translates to CASSFLGTGNPSPLHF. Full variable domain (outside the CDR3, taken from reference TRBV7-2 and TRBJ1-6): GAGVSQSPSNKVTEKGKDVELRCDPISGHTALYWYRQSLGQGLEFLIYFQGNSAPDKSGLPSDRFSAERTGGSVSTLTIQRTQQEDSAVYLCASSFLGTGNPSPLHFGNGTRLTVT.

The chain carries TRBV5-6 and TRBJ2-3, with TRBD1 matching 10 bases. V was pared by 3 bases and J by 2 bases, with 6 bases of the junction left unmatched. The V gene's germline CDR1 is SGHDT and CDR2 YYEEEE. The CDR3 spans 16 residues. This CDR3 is CASSYSGQGITDTQYF. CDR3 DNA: TGTGCCAGCAGCTACTCGGGACAGGGGATCACAGATACGCAGTATTTT. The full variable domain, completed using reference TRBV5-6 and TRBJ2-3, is DAGVTQSPTHLIKTRGQQVTLRCSPKSGHDTVSWYQQALGQGPQFIFQYYEEEERQRGNFPDRFSGHQFPNYSSELNVNALLLGDSALYLCASSYSGQGITDTQYFGPGTRLTVL.

CDR3 residues: CAWSVPVGTTNEKLFF. CDR3 bases: TGTGCCTGGAGTGTACCCGTCGGGACAACTAATGAAAAACTGTTTTTT. V gene TRBV30 combines with J gene TRBJ1-4; unclear D gene. V lost 0 bases and J lost 0, with 11 bases in between. The germline gives CDR1 GTSNPN, CDR2 SVGIG (reference sequence). The CDR3 totals 16 residues.

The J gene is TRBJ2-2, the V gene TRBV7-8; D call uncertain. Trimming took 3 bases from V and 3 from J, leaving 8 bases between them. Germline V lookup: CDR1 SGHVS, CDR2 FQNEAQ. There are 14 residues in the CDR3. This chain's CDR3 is CASSLIGDTGELFF. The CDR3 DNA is TGTGCCAGCAGCTTGATAGGAGACACCGGGGAGCTGTTTTTT.

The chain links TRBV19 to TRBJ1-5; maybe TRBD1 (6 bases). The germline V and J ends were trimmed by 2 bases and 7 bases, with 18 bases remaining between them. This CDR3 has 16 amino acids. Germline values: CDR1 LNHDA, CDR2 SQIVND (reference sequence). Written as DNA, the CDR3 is TGTGCCAGTAGTATAAGGGGGAATTTGATATTACAGCCCCAGCATTTT. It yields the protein CASSIRGNLILQPQHF. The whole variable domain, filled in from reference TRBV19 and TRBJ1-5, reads DGGITQSPKYLFRKEGQNVTLSCEQNLNHDAMYWYRQDPGQGLRLIYYSQIVNDFQKGDIAEGYSVSREKKESFPLTVTSAQKNPTAFYLCASSIRGNLILQPQHFGDGTRLSIL.

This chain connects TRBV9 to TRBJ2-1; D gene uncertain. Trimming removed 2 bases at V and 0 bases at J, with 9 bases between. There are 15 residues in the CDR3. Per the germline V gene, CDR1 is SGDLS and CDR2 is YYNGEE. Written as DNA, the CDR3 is TGTGCCAGCAGCGTGTCGGCGAGCTCCTACAATGAGCAGTTCTTC. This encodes CASSVSASSYNEQFF.

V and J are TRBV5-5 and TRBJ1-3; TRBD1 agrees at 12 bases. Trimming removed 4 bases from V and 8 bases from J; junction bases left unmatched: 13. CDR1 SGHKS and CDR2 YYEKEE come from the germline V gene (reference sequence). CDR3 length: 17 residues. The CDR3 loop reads CASSAGTGGTIGDTIYF. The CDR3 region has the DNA TGTGCCAGCAGCGCCGGGACAGGGGGCACGATAGGGGACACCATATATTTT.

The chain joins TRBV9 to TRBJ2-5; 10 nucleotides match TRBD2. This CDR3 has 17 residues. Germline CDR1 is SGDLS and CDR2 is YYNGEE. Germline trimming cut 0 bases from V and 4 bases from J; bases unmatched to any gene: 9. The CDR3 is CASSVESLAGVPETQYF. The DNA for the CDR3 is TGTGCCAGCAGCGTAGAATCGCTAGCGGGAGTACCAGAGACCCAGTACTTC.

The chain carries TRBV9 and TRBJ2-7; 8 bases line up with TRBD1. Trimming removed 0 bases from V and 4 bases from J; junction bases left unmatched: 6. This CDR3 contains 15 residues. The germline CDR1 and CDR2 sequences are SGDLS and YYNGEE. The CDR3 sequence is CASSVGDRLDYEQYF. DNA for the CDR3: TGTGCCAGCAGCGTAGGGGACAGGCTAGATTACGAGCAGTACTTC.

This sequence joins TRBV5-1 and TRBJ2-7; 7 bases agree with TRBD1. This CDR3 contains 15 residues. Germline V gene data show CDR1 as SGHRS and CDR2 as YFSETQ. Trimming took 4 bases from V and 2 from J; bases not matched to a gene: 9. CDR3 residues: CASSDGLQGPYEQYF. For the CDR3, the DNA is TGCGCCAGCAGCGATGGCCTACAGGGGCCCTACGAGCAGTACTTC.

Here the CDR3 reads CASSRMGVTNEKLFF. As DNA, the CDR3 is TGTGCCAGCAGCCGAATGGGGGTAACTAATGAAAAACTGTTTTTT. This chain connects TRBV9 to TRBJ1-4, with D possibly being TRBD1 (5 bases). The V and J ends lost 4 bases and 1 base respectively, with 11 bases between them. The CDR3 totals 15 residues. Germline values: CDR1 SGDLS, CDR2 YYNGEE.

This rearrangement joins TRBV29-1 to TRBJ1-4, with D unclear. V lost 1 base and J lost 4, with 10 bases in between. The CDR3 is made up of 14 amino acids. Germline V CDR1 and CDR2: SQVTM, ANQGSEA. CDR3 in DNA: TGCAGCGTTGAAGGTTCCGGGAGTAATGAAAAACTGTTTTTT. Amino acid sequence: CSVEGSGSNEKLFF.

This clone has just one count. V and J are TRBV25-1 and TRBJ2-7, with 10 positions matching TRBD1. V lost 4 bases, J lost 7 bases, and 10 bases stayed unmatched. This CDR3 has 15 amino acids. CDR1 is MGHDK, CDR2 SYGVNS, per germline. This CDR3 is CASSGYGTGAGEQYF. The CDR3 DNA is TGTGCCAGCAGTGGCTATGGGACAGGGGCTGGGGAGCAGTACTTC.

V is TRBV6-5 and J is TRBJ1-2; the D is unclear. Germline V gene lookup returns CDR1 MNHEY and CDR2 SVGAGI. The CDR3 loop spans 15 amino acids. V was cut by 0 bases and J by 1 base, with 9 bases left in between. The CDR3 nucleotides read TGTGCCAGCAGTTACTCGAGCAGGAATAACTATGGCTACACCTTC. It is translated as CASSYSSRNNYGYTF.

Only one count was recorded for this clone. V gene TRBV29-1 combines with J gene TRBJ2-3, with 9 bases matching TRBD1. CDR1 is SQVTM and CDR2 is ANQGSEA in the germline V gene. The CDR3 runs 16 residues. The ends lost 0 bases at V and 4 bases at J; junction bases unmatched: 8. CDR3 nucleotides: TGCAGCGTTGAAGATCGGGACAGGGTCAGGGCAGATACGCAGTATTTT. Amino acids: CSVEDRDRVRADTQYF.

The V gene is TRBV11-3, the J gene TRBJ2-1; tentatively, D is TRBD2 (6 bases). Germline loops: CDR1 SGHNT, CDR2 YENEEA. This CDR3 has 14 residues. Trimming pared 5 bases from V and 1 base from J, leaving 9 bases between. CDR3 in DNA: TGTGCCAGCAGCGAGAGCGGGTCCTACAATGAGCAGTTCTTC. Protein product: CASSESGSYNEQFF.

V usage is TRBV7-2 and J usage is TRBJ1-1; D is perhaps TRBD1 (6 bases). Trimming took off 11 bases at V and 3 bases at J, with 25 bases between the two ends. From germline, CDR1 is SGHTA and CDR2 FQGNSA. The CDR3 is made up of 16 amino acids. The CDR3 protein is CAVQRTRIGGDTEAFF. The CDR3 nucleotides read TGTGCCGTCCAACGAACCAGAATAGGGGGTGACACTGAAGCTTTCTTT.

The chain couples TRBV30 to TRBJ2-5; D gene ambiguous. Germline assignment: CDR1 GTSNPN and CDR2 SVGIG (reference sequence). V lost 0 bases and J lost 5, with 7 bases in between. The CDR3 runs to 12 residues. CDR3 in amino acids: CAWSVMDETQYF. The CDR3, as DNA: TGTGCCTGGAGTGTAATGGATGAGACCCAGTACTTC.

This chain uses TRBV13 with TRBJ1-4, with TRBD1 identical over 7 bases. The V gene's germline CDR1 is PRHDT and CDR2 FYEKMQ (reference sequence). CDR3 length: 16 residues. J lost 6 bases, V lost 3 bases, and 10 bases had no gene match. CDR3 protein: CASSLERQGRDEKLFF. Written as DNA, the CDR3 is TGTGCCAGCAGCTTGGAACGACAGGGAAGGGATGAAAAACTGTTTTTT.

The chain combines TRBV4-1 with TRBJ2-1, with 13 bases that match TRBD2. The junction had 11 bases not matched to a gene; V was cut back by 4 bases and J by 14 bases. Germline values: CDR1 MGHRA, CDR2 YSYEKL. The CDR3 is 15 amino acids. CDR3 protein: CASSPPELAGGGKFF. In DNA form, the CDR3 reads TGCGCCAGCAGCCCCCCGGAACTAGCGGGAGGGGGTAAGTTCTTC.

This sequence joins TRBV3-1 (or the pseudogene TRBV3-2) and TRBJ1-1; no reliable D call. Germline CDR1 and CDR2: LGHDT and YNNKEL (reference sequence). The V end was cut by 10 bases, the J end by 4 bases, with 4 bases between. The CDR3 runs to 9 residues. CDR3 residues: CATATEAFF. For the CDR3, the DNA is TGTGCCACAGCCACTGAAGCTTTCTTT.

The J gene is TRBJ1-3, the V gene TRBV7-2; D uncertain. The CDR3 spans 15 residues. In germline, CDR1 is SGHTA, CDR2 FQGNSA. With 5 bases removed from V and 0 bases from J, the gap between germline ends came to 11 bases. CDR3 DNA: TGTGCCAGCAGCGAGACCCTGATCTCTGGAAACACCATATATTTT. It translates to CASSETLISGNTIYF.

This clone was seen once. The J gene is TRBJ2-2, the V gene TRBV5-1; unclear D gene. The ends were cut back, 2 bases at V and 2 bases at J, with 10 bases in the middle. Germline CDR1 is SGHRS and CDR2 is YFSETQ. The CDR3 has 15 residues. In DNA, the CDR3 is TGCGCCAGCAGCTTTATATCCCTAAACACCGGGGAGCTGTTTTTT. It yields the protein CASSFISLNTGELFF.

The CDR3 reads CASGTSGGLTEETQYF. The CDR3 DNA reads TGTGCCTCCGGGACTAGCGGGGGGCTGACGGAGGAGACCCAGTACTTC. This chain joins TRBV30 and TRBJ2-5; 15 positions match TRBD2. The CDR3 contains 16 residues. CDR1 and CDR2 from the germline V gene are GTSNPN and SVGIG (reference sequence). V lost 7 bases, J lost 5 bases, and 11 bases stayed unmatched. Full variable domain (remainder filled in from reference TRBV30 and TRBJ2-5): SQTIHQWPATLVQPVGSPLSLECTVEGTSNPNLYWYRQAAGRGLQLLFYSVGIGQISSEVPQNLSASRPQDRQFILSSKKLLLSDSGFYLCASGTSGGLTEETQYFGPGTRLLVL.

Here the CDR3 DNA reads TGTGCCAGCAGCTTAGGGGCAGGGGCCATCCTTGATGAGCAGTTCTTC. Translation gives CASSLGAGAILDEQFF. This chain joins TRBV7-9 and TRBJ2-1; perhaps TRBD1 as D (6 bases). V was trimmed by 1 base and J by 8 bases, leaving 18 bases between them. CDR1 SEHNR and CDR2 FQNEAQ come from the germline V gene (reference sequence). The CDR3 is 16 amino acids.

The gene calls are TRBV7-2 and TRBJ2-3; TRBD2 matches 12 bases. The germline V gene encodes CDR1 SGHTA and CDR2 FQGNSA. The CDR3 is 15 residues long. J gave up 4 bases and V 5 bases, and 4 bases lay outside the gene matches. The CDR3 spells CASSPSGGAPDTQYF. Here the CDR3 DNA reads TGTGCCAGCAGCCCTAGCGGGGGGGCCCCAGATACGCAGTATTTT.

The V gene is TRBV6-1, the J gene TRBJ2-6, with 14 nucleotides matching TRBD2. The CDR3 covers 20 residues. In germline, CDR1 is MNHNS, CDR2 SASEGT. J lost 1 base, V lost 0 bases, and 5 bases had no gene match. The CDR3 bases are TGTGCCAGCAGTGAAGCCGGGACTAGCGGGAGCTGGTCTGGGGCCAACGTCCTGACTTTC. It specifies CASSEAGTSGSWSGANVLTF.

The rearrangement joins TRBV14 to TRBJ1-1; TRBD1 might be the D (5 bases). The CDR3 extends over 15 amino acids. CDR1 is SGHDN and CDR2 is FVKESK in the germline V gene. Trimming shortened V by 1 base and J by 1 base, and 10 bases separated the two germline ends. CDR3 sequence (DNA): TGTGCCAGCAGCCAAGGGGTCAGGGCGAACACTGAAGCTTTCTTT. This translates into CASSQGVRANTEAFF.

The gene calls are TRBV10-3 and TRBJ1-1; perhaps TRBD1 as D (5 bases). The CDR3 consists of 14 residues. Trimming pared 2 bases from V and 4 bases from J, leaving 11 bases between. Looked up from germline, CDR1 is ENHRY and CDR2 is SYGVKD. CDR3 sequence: CAISEGAPGTEAFF. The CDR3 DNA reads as TGTGCCATCAGTGAGGGGGCCCCCGGCACTGAAGCTTTCTTT.